This TCR beta chain comes out of a study of blood T cell repertoires in COVID-19. Repertoires were generated with immunoSEQ multiplex PCR, while TCRdb's copy carries only in-frame clones and drops some. Of roughly 400,000 clones listed, roughly nine tenths were seen once; the top ten hold 0.7% to 0.95%. After removal of 6 bases from V and 8 bases from J, the junction contained 9 bases not matched to a gene. Germline V gives CDR1 MDHEN, CDR2 SYDVKM. The CDR3 sequence is 14 residues long. The sequenced material came from PBMCs or T cells enriched from blood (not recorded which). The sequence was collected from a woman aged 40 to 50 who had been exposed to COVID-19. The rearrangement links TRBV28 to TRBJ1-4, with 7 bases matching TRBD1. CDR3 residues: CASRTTGRGEKLFF. In DNA, the CDR3 is TGTGCCAGCAGGACGACAGGGAGAGGGGAAAAACTGTTTTTT.